This T cell receptor (beta chain) comes out of a study of metastatic and nonmetastatic thyroid tumors. The study, taken as a whole, reports: Relative to benign nodules, malignant thyroid tumors were reportedly characterized by significantly elevated TCR beta diversity in blood and tumor.

Authors' analysis steps: Researchers built a distant-metastasis classifier for papillary thyroid cancer that drew on CDR3 differences across clinicopathological groups. TCRdb reassembled clones from the PCR reads with MiXCR. The V and J calls come from TCRdb's annotation, not from the publication. The sample lists roughly 59,000 clones; 15% to 20% were seen once. The V and J ends lost 3 bases and 5 bases, in that order; junction bases with no gene match: 6. The CDR3 has 15 residues. CDR1 and CDR2 from the germline V gene are LNHDA and SQIVND (reference sequence). The entire patient cohort was treatment-naive prior to thyroid surgery. The table lists this clone with many counts. Its antigen is undetermined.

The TCR originated in a male donor with papillary thyroid cancer or a benign thyroid nodule (not recorded which). Some clones in this sample may be carry-over from other donors' samples. Source material: blood. The V call is TRBV19, the J call TRBJ2-2, with 7 positions matching TRBD2. In DNA form, the CDR3 reads TGTGCCAGTAGTATGGGAGGGGCGCTGACCGGGGAGCTGTTTTTT. Its translation: CASSMGGALTGELFF.